These 18 T cell receptor beta chains originate from one sample sequenced in a study of shared clonotypes between healthy human individuals (dated by TCRdb to the early 2020s). The library was built by means of the immunoSEQ multiplex PCR assay. TCRdb retrieved this table from immuneACCESS and kept in-frame rearrangements only. Not all clones are present; in checked studies, unresolved V genes account for under half, and no reason is known for the remainder. The sample table holds 600,000 to 700,000 clones, of which around three quarters were seen once. Around 1.8% of the sample comes from the top ten. Sequenced: memory CD4+ T cells sorted from blood. The sample's cell subset or site label, decoded: CD45RA-negative fraction. The receptors derive from a woman in her twenties or thirties in good health.

The rearrangement links TRBV5-6 to TRBJ2-3; D call uncertain. The CDR3 has 12 residues. V lost 1 base and J 6 bases, leaving 6 bases between the germline ends. Germline CDR1 SGHDT, CDR2 YYEEEE. DNA of the CDR3: TGTGCCAGCAGCTTGTTCCGGGATACGCAGTATTTT. Protein sequence: CASSLFRDTQYF.

Comment on this clone: This sequence may be a read error, since a much larger clone differs from it by one base. The chain couples TRBV29-1 to TRBJ2-7, with D possibly TRBD1 on 6 matching bases. This CDR3 is built from 13 residues. Looked up from germline, CDR1 is SQVTM and CDR2 is ANQGSEA. The CDR3 is CSVDGQGNNEQCF. The CDR3 coding sequence is TGCAGCGTTGACGGGCAGGGGAACAACGAGCAGTGCTTC.

The sample holds a few counts of this clone. The V gene is TRBV25-1, the J gene TRBJ2-5, with D possibly matching TRBD1 (5 bases). The CDR3 extends over 17 amino acids. Germline V gene lookup returns CDR1 MGHDK and CDR2 SYGVNS. V lost 1 base, J lost 1 base, and 16 bases lay in between. The chain's CDR3 is CASSESQLRDSQETQYF. For the CDR3, the DNA is TGTGCCAGCAGTGAATCTCAACTAAGAGACAGCCAAGAGACCCAGTACTTC.

The chain couples TRBV4-1 to TRBJ2-7; D is perhaps TRBD2 (6 bases). The CDR3 is 17 amino acids. From germline, CDR1 is MGHRA and CDR2 YSYEKL. The V and J ends lost 4 bases and 5 bases respectively, with 24 bases between them. CDR3 residues: CASSPRPLAGPGDEQYF. CDR3 nucleotides: TGCGCCAGCAGCCCCAGACCTTTGGCGGGGCCGGGGGACGAGCAGTACTTC.

The J gene is TRBJ2-1, the V gene TRBV19, with D perhaps given as TRBD1 or TRBD2 (5 bases each). The CDR3 totals 14 residues. The V and J ends lost 2 bases and 5 bases respectively, with 10 bases between them. Germline-derived CDR1 and CDR2 are LNHDA and SQIVND (reference sequence). DNA for the CDR3: TGTGCCAGTAGTATACGGGGCCAGCACAATGAGCAGTTCTTC. It is translated as CASSIRGQHNEQFF.

The chain combines TRBV7-9 with TRBJ1-2, with TRBD1 as a possible D gene (5 bases). Trimming cost V 5 bases and J 4 bases, with 17 bases left between them. The CDR3 spans 15 residues. Germline V CDR1 and CDR2: SEHNR, FQNEAQ (reference sequence). The CDR3: CASSHLSGGPYGYTF. In nucleotides, the CDR3 is TGTGCCAGCAGCCACCTATCGGGGGGACCCTATGGCTACACCTTC.

The gene calls are TRBV15 and TRBJ2-6; no clear D gene. With 5 bases removed from V and 0 bases from J, the gap between germline ends came to 11 bases. This CDR3 is 16 amino acids long. Germline CDR1 LNHNV, CDR2 YYDKDF (reference sequence). DNA of the CDR3: TGTGCCACCAGCGCAGACCCAGCCTCTGGGGCCAACGTCCTGACTTTC. Protein product: CATSADPASGANVLTF.

Points on this clone: Other DNA sequences within the sample encode an identical CDR3. CDR3 sequence reads: CASSLGPGDTEAFF. In DNA, the CDR3 is TGCGCCAGCAGCTTGGGCCCCGGGGACACTGAAGCTTTCTTT. The V and J genes are TRBV5-1 and TRBJ1-1, with D uncertain. The germline V and J ends were trimmed by 0 bases and 3 bases, with 9 bases remaining between them. This CDR3 comprises 14 residues. Germline CDR1 reads SGHRS; CDR2 reads YFSETQ. Full variable domain (missing parts from reference TRBV5-1 and TRBJ1-1): KAGVTQTPRYLIKTRGQQVTLSCSPISGHRSVSWYQQTPGQGLQFLFEYFSETQRNKGNFPGRFSGRQFSNSRSEMNVSTLELGDSALYLCASSLGPGDTEAFFGQGTRLTVV.

V is TRBV6-1 and J is TRBJ2-1; 10 bases are a match to TRBD2. The CDR3 spans 13 residues. The germline V gene encodes CDR1 MNHNS and CDR2 SASEGT. J was trimmed by 9 bases and V by 8 bases; bases with no gene match: 7. CDR3 residues: CASGASGSVEQFF. CDR3 DNA: TGTGCCAGCGGGGCTAGCGGGAGTGTTGAGCAGTTCTTC.

The rearrangement joins TRBV30 to TRBJ2-3; D is unresolved. Trimming took off 2 bases at V and 2 bases at J, with 8 bases between the two ends. The CDR3 extends over 13 amino acids. Per germline, CDR1 GTSNPN and CDR2 SVGIG (reference sequence). The CDR3 bases are TGTGCCTGGAGTCCCGGCGTCACAGATACGCAGTATTTT. Protein sequence: CAWSPGVTDTQYF.

With respect to this clone: Distinct nucleotide sequences in the sample also encode this CDR3. The chain's CDR3 is CASSLTGSSNYGYTF. Here the CDR3 DNA reads TGTGCCAGCAGTCTCACGGGATCTTCTAACTATGGCTACACCTTC. This chain links TRBV28 with TRBJ1-2; no reliable D call. Trimming took off 5 bases at V and 0 bases at J, with 13 bases between the two ends. CDR3 length equals 15 residues. Germline values: CDR1 MDHEN, CDR2 SYDVKM.

The V gene is TRBV2, the J gene TRBJ2-7; D is unclear. This CDR3 region has 15 residues. Germline CDR1 SNHLY, CDR2 FYNNEI. The ends were cut back, 2 bases at V and 7 bases at J, with 18 bases in the middle. Written as DNA, the CDR3 is TGTGCCAGCAGTGAAATTCGGGCCGAAGCGAGGGAGCAGTACTTC. This codes for CASSEIRAEAREQYF. Based on the CDR3 plus reference TRBV2 and TRBJ2-7, the full variable domain is EPEVTQTPSHQVTQMGQEVILRCVPISNHLYFYWYRQILGQKVEFLVSFYNNEISEKSEIFDDQFSVERPDGSNFTLKIRSTKLEDSAMYFCASSEIRAEAREQYFGPGTRLTVT.

V usage is TRBV4-1 and J usage is TRBJ2-1, with 12 nucleotides matching TRBD2. J was trimmed by 9 bases and V by 2 bases; bases with no gene match: 5. Germline V gene sequence: CDR1 MGHRA, CDR2 YSYEKL. The CDR3 spans 15 residues. CDR3 in DNA: TGCGCCAGCAGCCAACTAGCGGGAGGGCCTAGTGAGCAGTTCTTC. Translated, it gives CASSQLAGGPSEQFF.

This clone has a handful of counts. J is TRBJ2-1 and V is TRBV4-1; D not resolved. V was trimmed by 2 bases and J by 7 bases, leaving 12 bases between them. Germline loops: CDR1 MGHRA, CDR2 YSYEKL. This CDR3 spans 14 amino acids. DNA for the CDR3: TGCGCCAGCAGCCAACCTATTGTAGGAAATGAGCAGTTCTTC. Residues: CASSQPIVGNEQFF.

The chain is built from TRBV7-8 and TRBJ1-2, with 9 bases identical to TRBD1. J was trimmed by 2 bases and V by 5 bases; bases with no gene match: 6. Per germline, CDR1 SGHVS and CDR2 FQNEAQ. CDR3 length: 15 amino acids. CDR3 protein: CASSHRDRANYGYTF. As DNA, the CDR3 is TGTGCCAGCAGCCACAGGGACAGGGCGAACTATGGCTACACCTTC.

The rearrangement links TRBV2 to TRBJ2-1, with D perhaps matching TRBD1 (5 bases). This CDR3 spans 13 amino acids. With 8 bases removed from V and 9 bases from J, the gap between germline ends came to 17 bases. CDR1 is SNHLY and CDR2 is FYNNEI in the germline V gene. CDR3 loop: CASSRELTGEQFF. CDR3 nucleotides: TGTGCCAGCTCCCGAGAACTTACAGGTGAGCAGTTCTTC.

J is TRBJ2-3 and V is TRBV5-1; either TRBD1 or TRBD2 may fit D (5 bases each). V dropped 0 bases and J dropped 6 bases, with 20 bases sitting between them. Germline V lookup: CDR1 SGHRS, CDR2 YFSETQ. This CDR3 contains 17 residues. The CDR3 DNA follows: TGCGCCAGCAGCTTGGCCGAGGGAGCTCAGGGTTGGGATACGCAGTATTTT. This translates into CASSLAEGAQGWDTQYF. Full variable domain (outside the CDR3, taken from reference TRBV5-1 and TRBJ2-3): KAGVTQTPRYLIKTRGQQVTLSCSPISGHRSVSWYQQTPGQGLQFLFEYFSETQRNKGNFPGRFSGRQFSNSRSEMNVSTLELGDSALYLCASSLAEGAQGWDTQYFGPGTRLTVL.

The chain is built from TRBV7-6 and TRBJ2-2; TRBD1 matches 8 bases. V shed 6 bases and J 4 bases; nucleotides not matched to a gene: 7. The germline V gene has CDR1 SGHVS and CDR2 FNYEAQ. The length of the CDR3 is 15 residues. This chain's CDR3 is CASRQDRAGTGELFF. The DNA of the CDR3 is TGTGCCAGCAGACAGGACAGGGCGGGCACCGGGGAGCTGTTTTTT.